This T cell receptor beta chain was recovered during a study of blood T cell repertoires in COVID-19. For the study at large: Samples representing acute and convalescent COVID-19 were sourced from the United States, Italy and Spain. T cells, B-cell-depleted T cells, or PBMCs provided the cDNA or gDNA that served as material.

Between the trimmed V and J ends, which lost 6 bases and 7 bases, there was a span of 13 bases. The CDR3 covers 13 residues. Data came from immunoSEQ multiplex PCR; TCRdb stores just in-frame clones and leaves some out. Of 130,000 to 150,000 clones listed, 80% to 90% were seen once; the top ten hold 6.5% to 9.5%. Seattle cases were enrolled at active infection and followed longitudinally. This chain connects TRBV12-3 or TRBV12-4 to TRBJ2-1, with a tentative D call TRBD2 (6 bases). The sample taken for sequencing was peripheral blood. The sequence derives from a woman aged 55-75 years with COVID-19, enrolled during active disease. CDR3 amino acids: CASSPRGVNEQFF. The CDR3 nucleotides are TGTGCCAGCAGCCCGCGGGGAGTAAATGAGCAGTTCTTC.